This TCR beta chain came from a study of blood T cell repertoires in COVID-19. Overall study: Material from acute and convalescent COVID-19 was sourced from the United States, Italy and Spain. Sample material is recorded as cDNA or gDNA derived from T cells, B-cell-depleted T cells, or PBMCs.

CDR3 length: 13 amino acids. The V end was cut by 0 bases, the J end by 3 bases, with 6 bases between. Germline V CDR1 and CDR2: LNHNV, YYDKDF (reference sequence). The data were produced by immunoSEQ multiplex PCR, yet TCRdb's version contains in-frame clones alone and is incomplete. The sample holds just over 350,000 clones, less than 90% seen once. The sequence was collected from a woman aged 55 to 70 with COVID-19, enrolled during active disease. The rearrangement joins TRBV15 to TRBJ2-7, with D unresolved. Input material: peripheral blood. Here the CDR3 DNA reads TGTGCCACCAGCAGAGATAGCCTCTACGAGCAGTACTTC. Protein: CATSRDSLYEQYF. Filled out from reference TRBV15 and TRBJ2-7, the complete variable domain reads DAMVIQNPRYQVTQFGKPVTLSCSQTLNHNVMYWYQQKSSQAPKLLFHYYDKDFNNEADTPDNFQSRRPNTSFCFLDIRSPGLGDTAMYLCATSRDSLYEQYFGPGTRLTVT.